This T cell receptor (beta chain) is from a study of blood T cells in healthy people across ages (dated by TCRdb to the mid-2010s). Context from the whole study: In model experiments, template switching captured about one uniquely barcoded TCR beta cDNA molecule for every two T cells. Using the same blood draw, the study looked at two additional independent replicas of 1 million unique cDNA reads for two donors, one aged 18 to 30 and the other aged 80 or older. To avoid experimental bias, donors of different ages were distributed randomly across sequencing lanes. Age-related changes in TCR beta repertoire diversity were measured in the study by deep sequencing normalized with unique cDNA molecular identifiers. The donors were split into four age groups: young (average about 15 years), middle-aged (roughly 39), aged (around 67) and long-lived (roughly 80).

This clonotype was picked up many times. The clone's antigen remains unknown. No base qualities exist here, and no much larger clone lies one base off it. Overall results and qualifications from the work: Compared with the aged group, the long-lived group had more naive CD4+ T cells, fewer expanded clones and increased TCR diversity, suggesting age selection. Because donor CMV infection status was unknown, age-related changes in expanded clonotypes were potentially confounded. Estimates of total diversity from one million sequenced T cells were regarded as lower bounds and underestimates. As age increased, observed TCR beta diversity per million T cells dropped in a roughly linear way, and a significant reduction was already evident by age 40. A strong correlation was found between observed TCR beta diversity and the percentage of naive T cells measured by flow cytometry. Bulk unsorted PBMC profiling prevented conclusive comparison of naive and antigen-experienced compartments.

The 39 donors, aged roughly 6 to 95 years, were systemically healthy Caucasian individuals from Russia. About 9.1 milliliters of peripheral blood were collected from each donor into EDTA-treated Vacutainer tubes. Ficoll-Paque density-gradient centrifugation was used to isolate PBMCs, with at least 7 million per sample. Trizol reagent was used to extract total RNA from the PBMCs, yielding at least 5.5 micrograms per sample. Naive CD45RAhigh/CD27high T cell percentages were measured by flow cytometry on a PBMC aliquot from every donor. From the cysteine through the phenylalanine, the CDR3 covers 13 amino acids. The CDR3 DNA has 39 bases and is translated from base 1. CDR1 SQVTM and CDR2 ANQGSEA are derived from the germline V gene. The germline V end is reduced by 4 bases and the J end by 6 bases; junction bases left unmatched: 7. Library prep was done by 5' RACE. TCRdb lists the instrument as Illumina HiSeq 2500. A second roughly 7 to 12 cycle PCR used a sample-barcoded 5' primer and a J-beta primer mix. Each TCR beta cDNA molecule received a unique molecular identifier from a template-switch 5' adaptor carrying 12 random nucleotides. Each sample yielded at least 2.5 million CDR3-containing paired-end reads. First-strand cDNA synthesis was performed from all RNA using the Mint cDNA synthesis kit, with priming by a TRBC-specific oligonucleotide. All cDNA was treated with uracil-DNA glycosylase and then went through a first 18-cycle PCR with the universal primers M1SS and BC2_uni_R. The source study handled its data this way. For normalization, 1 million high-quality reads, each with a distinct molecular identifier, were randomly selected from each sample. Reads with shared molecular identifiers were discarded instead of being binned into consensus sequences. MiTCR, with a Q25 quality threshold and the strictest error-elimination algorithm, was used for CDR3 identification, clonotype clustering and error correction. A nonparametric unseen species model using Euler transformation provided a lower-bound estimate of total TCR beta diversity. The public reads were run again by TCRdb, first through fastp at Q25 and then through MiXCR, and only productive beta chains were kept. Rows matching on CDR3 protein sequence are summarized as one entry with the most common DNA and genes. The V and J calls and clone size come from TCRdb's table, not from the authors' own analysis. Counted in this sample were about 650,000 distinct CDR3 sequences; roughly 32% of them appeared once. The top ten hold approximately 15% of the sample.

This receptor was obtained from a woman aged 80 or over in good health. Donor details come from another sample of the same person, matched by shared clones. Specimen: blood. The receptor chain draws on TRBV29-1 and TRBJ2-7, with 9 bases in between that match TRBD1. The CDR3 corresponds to CSVGDRASAEQYF. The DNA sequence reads TGCAGCGTTGGGGACAGGGCGTCGGCCGAGCAGTACTTC.